This T cell receptor beta chain was retrieved from a study of blood T cell repertoires in COVID-19. Between the trimmed V and J ends, which lost 4 bases and 9 bases, there was a span of 7 bases. In germline, CDR1 is SGHNT, CDR2 YENEEA. The CDR3 consists of 11 residues. This table comes from immunoSEQ multiplex PCR, and its TCRdb copy is limited to in-frame clones, with some not included. The table shows 300,000 to 400,000 clones, with around 87% occurring only once. The chain combines TRBV11-3 with TRBJ2-1; D uncertain. The sample comprised peripheral blood. The clonotype originates from a woman in her forties or fifties with COVID-19, enrolled during active disease. For the CDR3, the DNA is TGTGCCAGCAGCTCCCTCGGTGAGCAGTTCTTC. Protein product: CASSSLGEQFF.